Listed below are T cell receptor beta chains from one sample, sequenced in a study of early T cells in non-severe SARS-CoV-2 infection. One entry per CDR3 protein, called by TCRdb with MiXCR from the 5' RACE reads. The sample yields just over 80,000 distinct CDR3 sequences, roughly 13% seen once. The sequenced sample was whole blood. Receptors originate from an adult who was a healthcare worker with PCR-confirmed SARS-CoV-2 infection or an uninfected control (not recorded which). CDR3s include the opening cysteine and the closing phenylalanine or tryptophan. Each record gives: D gene, clone size, V gene, J gene, CDR3 DNA, CDR3 protein. A D gene is named only where the DNA matches it firmly. A row's size may be missing; if present it is once, few, many or a size class.

d_call: -
clone_size: -
v_call: TRBV12-3/TRBV12-4
j_call: TRBJ1-4
cdr3_nt: TGTGCCAGCAGATCTTCGGACAGTGGGGGTGAAAAACTGTTTTTT
cdr3_aa: CASRSSDSGGEKLFF

d_call: TRBD1
clone_size: many
v_call: TRBV5-6
j_call: TRBJ2-2
cdr3_nt: TGTGCCAGCAGTCCGGGGACAGGGAGCACCGGGGAGCTGTTTTTT
cdr3_aa: CASSPGTGSTGELFF

d_call: -
clone_size: many
v_call: TRBV6-1
j_call: TRBJ2-4
cdr3_nt: TGTGCCAGCAACAAAAGGGGATTTGAGTGGGGTGAAGCCAAAAACATTCAGTACTTC
cdr3_aa: CASNKRGFEWGEAKNIQYF

d_call: TRBD1
clone_size: -
v_call: TRBV5-5
j_call: TRBJ2-7
cdr3_nt: TGTGCCAGCAGCTTGGTACAGGGGGACAACGAGCAGTACTTC
cdr3_aa: CASSLVQGDNEQYF

d_call: TRBD2
clone_size: -
v_call: TRBV19
j_call: TRBJ2-1
cdr3_nt: TGTGCCAGTCGTACTAGCGGGGGCCTCAGGATTGAGCAGTTCTTC
cdr3_aa: CASRTSGGLRIEQFF

d_call: -
clone_size: many
v_call: TRBV6-6
j_call: TRBJ1-2
cdr3_nt: TGTGCCAGCAGTTACTACGACAGTCTTTTAAACTATGGCTACACCTTC
cdr3_aa: CASSYYDSLLNYGYTF

d_call: -
clone_size: many
v_call: TRBV5-1
j_call: TRBJ2-1
cdr3_nt: TGCGCCAGCAGCTTGGGGGGCGGGTACAATGAGCAGTTCTTC
cdr3_aa: CASSLGGGYNEQFF

d_call: -
clone_size: -
v_call: TRBV9
j_call: TRBJ1-1
cdr3_nt: TGTGCCAGCAGCGTAGAAAGGCAGAGTGAAGCTTTCTTT
cdr3_aa: CASSVERQSEAFF

d_call: -
clone_size: many
v_call: TRBV9
j_call: TRBJ2-2
cdr3_nt: TGTGCCAGCTGGAGCGGAGCGAACACCGGGGAGCTGTTTTTT
cdr3_aa: CASWSGANTGELFF

d_call: -
clone_size: many
v_call: TRBV20-1
j_call: TRBJ2-2
cdr3_nt: TGCAGTGCTAGGGCCAGAAGGGAGGCGAACACCGGGGAGCTGTTTTTT
cdr3_aa: CSARARREANTGELFF

d_call: TRBD1
clone_size: many
v_call: TRBV11-2
j_call: TRBJ2-7
cdr3_nt: TGTGCCAGCAGATCACCCGGGACAGGTAACTACGAGCAGTACTTC
cdr3_aa: CASRSPGTGNYEQYF

d_call: -
clone_size: few
v_call: TRBV7-9
j_call: TRBJ2-3
cdr3_nt: TGTGCCAGCAGCTTAGAGGTCACGGATACGCAGTATTTT
cdr3_aa: CASSLEVTDTQYF

d_call: -
clone_size: few
v_call: TRBV20-1
j_call: TRBJ2-3
cdr3_nt: TGCAGTGCTAGAGATGAGTCCGCGCACCGCACAGATACGCAGTATTTT
cdr3_aa: CSARDESAHRTDTQYF

d_call: TRBD1
clone_size: few
v_call: TRBV29-1
j_call: TRBJ1-5
cdr3_nt: TGCAGCGTTGCCACGACAGGGAGTCAGCCCCAGCATTTT
cdr3_aa: CSVATTGSQPQHF

d_call: TRBD1
clone_size: many
v_call: TRBV4-2
j_call: TRBJ1-2
cdr3_nt: TGTGCCAGCAGCCAAGAGCCGGACAGGGGTGATGGCTACACCTTC
cdr3_aa: CASSQEPDRGDGYTF

d_call: -
clone_size: few
v_call: TRBV5-4
j_call: TRBJ2-3
cdr3_nt: TGTGCCAGCAGCTTAGGGGGGGCCCTCACAGATACGCAGTATTTT
cdr3_aa: CASSLGGALTDTQYF

d_call: -
clone_size: many
v_call: TRBV12-2
j_call: TRBJ2-7
cdr3_nt: TGTGCAAGTCGCTTAAGACTAGTTGCCTACGAGCAGTACTTC
cdr3_aa: CASRLRLVAYEQYF

d_call: -
clone_size: -
v_call: TRBV5-1
j_call: TRBJ2-2
cdr3_nt: TGCGCCAGCAGCTTGTGGGACGGGACGGACACCGGGGAGCTGTTTTTT
cdr3_aa: CASSLWDGTDTGELFF

d_call: -
clone_size: many
v_call: TRBV19
j_call: TRBJ2-1
cdr3_nt: TGTGCCAGTAGTATTCAGGCTAGATCCTACAATGAGCAGTTCTTC
cdr3_aa: CASSIQARSYNEQFF

d_call: -
clone_size: few
v_call: TRBV6-5
j_call: TRBJ2-3
cdr3_nt: TGTGCCAGCAGTTACGAGGCGGGGGCCAGCACAGATACGCAGTATTTT
cdr3_aa: CASSYEAGASTDTQYF